These 10 T cell receptor beta chains were sequenced from one sample in a study of T cell responses to AZD1222 COVID-19 vaccine. Sequenced by immunoSEQ multiplex PCR; TCRdb stores in-frame clones only, minus some. This sample has about 180,000 clones, with roughly nine tenths found just once. This specimen consisted of peripheral blood, obtained on day 0 of AZD1222 vaccination. The source of these receptors is an adult in good health.

This CDR3 is CASWADRLMNTEAFF. The CDR3 coding sequence is TGTGCCAGCTGGGCAGACCGGCTAATGAACACTGAAGCTTTCTTT. V usage is TRBV6-5 and J usage is TRBJ1-1; D gene ambiguous. The CDR3 runs 15 residues. The ends were cut back, 8 bases at V and 0 bases at J, with 16 bases in the middle. Germline-derived CDR1 and CDR2 are MNHEY and SVGAGI.

This clone was observed many times. The chain joins TRBV28 to TRBJ2-7, with 8 nucleotides matching TRBD2. Germline V lookup: CDR1 MDHEN, CDR2 SYDVKM. J gave up 4 bases and V 5 bases, and 16 bases lay outside the gene matches. The CDR3 loop spans 17 amino acids. The CDR3 bases are TGTGCCAGCAGTCCGTACGCCCGAAGCGGGAGCTCTTACGAGCAGTACTTC. This gives the protein CASSPYARSGSSYEQYF.

V usage is TRBV5-1 and J usage is TRBJ2-2; 8 bases align to TRBD1. In germline, CDR1 is SGHRS, CDR2 YFSETQ. V lost 3 bases to trimming and J lost 6 bases; unmatched junction nucleotides: 10. The CDR3 is 16 amino acids. CDR3 in DNA: TGCGCCAGCAGCTACAAGGACAGGGTTCTTTCCGGGGAGCTGTTTTTT. It yields the protein CASSYKDRVLSGELFF.

This clone is a singleton in its sample. This chain connects TRBV5-4 to TRBJ1-1; 10 nucleotides match TRBD1. The CDR3 length is 13 residues. The germline V gene has CDR1 SGHNT and CDR2 YYREEE (reference sequence). V lost 4 bases, J lost 7 bases, and 4 bases stayed unmatched. The CDR3 DNA sequence: TGTGCCAGCAGCCGGGACAGGGGTTTTGAAGCTTTCTTT. Translated, it gives CASSRDRGFEAFF.

This clone was counted once. CDR3: CASSGGGFQETQYF. The CDR3 coding sequence is TGTGCCAGCAGCGGTGGGGGGTTCCAAGAGACCCAGTACTTC. V is TRBV6-5 and J is TRBJ2-5, with a possible D match to TRBD2 (6 bases). The CDR3 runs 14 residues. The V gene's germline CDR1 is MNHEY and CDR2 SVGAGI. Between the trimmed V and J ends, which lost 6 bases and 1 base, there was a span of 12 bases.

V usage is TRBV6-5 and J usage is TRBJ2-7; 7 bases match TRBD2. The CDR3 is 14 residues long. V gave up 6 bases and J gave up 4 bases; unmatched junction bases: 9. From germline, CDR1 is MNHEY and CDR2 SVGAGI. The CDR3 DNA reads TGTGCCAGCAGCCCCGGGACTATCCGGTACGAGCAGTACTTC. This gives the protein CASSPGTIRYEQYF.

This chain uses TRBV11-3 with TRBJ2-1, with 11 bases that match TRBD2. The CDR3 runs 16 residues. Germline V gene sequence: CDR1 SGHNT, CDR2 YENEEA. The V gene end was trimmed by 1 base and the J gene end by 5 bases; junction bases not matched to a gene: 4. The CDR3 nucleotides read TGTGCCAGCAGCTTAGCGGGGACTAGCGGAAACAATGAGCAGTTCTTC. Translation: CASSLAGTSGNNEQFF.

V and J are TRBV2 and TRBJ2-1, with TRBD1 matching over 8 bases. Per the germline V gene, CDR1 is SNHLY and CDR2 is FYNNEI. The V segment lost 6 bases and the J segment 7 bases; nucleotides outside the gene matches: 5. This CDR3 spans 13 amino acids. As DNA, the CDR3 is TGTGCCAGCAGGGATGACAGGGGAAATGAGCAGTTCTTC. Protein product: CASRDDRGNEQFF. Supplemented by reference TRBV2 and TRBJ2-1, the full variable domain reads EPEVTQTPSHQVTQMGQEVILRCVPISNHLYFYWYRQILGQKVEFLVSFYNNEISEKSEIFDDQFSVERPDGSNFTLKIRSTKLEDSAMYFCASRDDRGNEQFFGPGTRLTVL.

The chain recombines TRBV28 with TRBJ1-4, with 9 bases identical to TRBD1. J was trimmed by 8 bases and V by 6 bases; bases with no gene match: 10. The length of the CDR3 is 15 residues. The germline V gene has CDR1 MDHEN and CDR2 SYDVKM. Here the CDR3 reads CASSLGGTGREKLFF. CDR3 bases: TGTGCCAGCAGCCTGGGCGGGACAGGGCGAGAAAAACTGTTTTTT.

This rearrangement joins TRBV9 to TRBJ2-3, with a weak D call TRBD1 (6 bases). This CDR3 region has 12 residues. Germline CDR1 reads SGDLS; CDR2 reads YYNGEE. The germline V and J ends were trimmed by 4 bases and 5 bases, with 8 bases remaining between them. As DNA, the CDR3 is TGTGCCAGCAGCTTCAGGGGAGATACGCAGTATTTT. Translating it yields CASSFRGDTQYF.